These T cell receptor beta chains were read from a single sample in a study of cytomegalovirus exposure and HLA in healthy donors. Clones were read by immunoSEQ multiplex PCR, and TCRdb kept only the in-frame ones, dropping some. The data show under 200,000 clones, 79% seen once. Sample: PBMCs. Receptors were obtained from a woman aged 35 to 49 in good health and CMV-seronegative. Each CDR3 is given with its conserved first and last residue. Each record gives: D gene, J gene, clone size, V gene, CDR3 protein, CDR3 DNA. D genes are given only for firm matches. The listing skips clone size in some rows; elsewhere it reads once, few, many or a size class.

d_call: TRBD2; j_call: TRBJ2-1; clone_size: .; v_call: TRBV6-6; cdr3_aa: CASRGTSGGAYEQFF; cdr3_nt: TGTGCCAGCAGGGGGACTAGCGGGGGGGCATATGAGCAGTTCTTC
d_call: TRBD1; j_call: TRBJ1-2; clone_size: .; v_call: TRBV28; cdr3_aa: CASNHPGQGNYGYTF; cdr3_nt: TGTGCCAGCAACCATCCCGGACAGGGTAACTATGGCTACACCTTC
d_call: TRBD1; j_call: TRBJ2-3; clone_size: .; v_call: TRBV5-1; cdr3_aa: CASRRTRDRVAYTQYF; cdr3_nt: TGCGCCAGCAGGCGTACCCGGGACAGGGTGGCGTATACGCAGTATTTT
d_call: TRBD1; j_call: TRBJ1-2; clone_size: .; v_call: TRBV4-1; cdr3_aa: CASSQARQGLNYGYTF; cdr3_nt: TGCGCCAGCAGCCAAGCCCGACAGGGATTAAACTATGGCTACACCTTC
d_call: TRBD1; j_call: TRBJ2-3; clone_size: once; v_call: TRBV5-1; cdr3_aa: CASSFLGQGTFTDTQYF; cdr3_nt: TGCGCCAGCAGCTTCTTGGGACAGGGGACTTTCACAGATACGCAGTATTTT
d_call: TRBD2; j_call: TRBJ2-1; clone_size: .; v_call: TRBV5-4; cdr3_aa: CASSLGGTSGRADEQFF; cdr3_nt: TGTGCCAGCAGCTTGGGTGGGACTAGCGGGAGGGCCGATGAGCAGTTCTTC
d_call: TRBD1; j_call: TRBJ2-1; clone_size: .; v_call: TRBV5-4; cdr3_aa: CASSSGTGTLDEQFF; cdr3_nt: TGTGCCAGCAGCTCCGGGACAGGGACGCTAGATGAGCAGTTCTTC
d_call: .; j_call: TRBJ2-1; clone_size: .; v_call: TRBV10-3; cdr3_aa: CAISEWGARGEQFF; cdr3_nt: TGTGCCATCAGTGAGTGGGGAGCCAGGGGTGAGCAGTTCTTC
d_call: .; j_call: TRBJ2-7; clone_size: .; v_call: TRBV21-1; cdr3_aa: CASRTLSSGGFYEQYF; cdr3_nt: TGTGCCAGCAGGACTCTCTCTAGCGGGGGATTCTACGAGCAGTACTTC
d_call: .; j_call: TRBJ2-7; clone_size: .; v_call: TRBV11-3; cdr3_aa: CASSLQGSSYEQYF; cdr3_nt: TGTGCCAGCAGCCTCCAGGGTAGCTCCTACGAGCAGTACTTC
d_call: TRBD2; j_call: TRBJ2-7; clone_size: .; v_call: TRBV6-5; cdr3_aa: CASRELADPYEQYF; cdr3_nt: TGTGCCAGCAGGGAACTAGCGGACCCCTACGAGCAGTACTTC
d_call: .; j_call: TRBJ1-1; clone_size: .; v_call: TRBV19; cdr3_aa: CASKDSSRTEAFF; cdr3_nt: TGTGCCAGTAAAGACAGCTCCCGCACTGAAGCTTTCTTT
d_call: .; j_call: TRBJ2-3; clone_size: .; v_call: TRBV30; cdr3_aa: CACGGSGVTDTQYF; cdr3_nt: TGTGCCTGTGGGGGTAGCGGAGTCACAGATACGCAGTATTTT
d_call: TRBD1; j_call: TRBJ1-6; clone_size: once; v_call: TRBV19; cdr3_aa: CASSALGTALNSPLHF; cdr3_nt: TGTGCCAGTAGCGCCCTAGGGACAGCACTTAATTCACCCCTCCACTTT
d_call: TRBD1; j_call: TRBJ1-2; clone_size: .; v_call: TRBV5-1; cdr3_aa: CASSFGQALNLNYGYTF; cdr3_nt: TGCGCCAGCAGCTTTGGACAGGCTCTGAACCTTAACTATGGCTACACCTTC
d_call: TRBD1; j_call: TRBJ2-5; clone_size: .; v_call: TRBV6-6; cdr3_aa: CASSGGTGLQETQYF; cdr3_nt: TGTGCCAGCAGTGGGGGGACAGGGTTGCAAGAGACCCAGTACTTC
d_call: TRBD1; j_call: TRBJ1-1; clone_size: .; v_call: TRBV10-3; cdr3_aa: CAISETGAEVGTEAFF; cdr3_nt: TGTGCCATCAGTGAAACAGGGGCCGAGGTGGGCACTGAAGCTTTCTTT
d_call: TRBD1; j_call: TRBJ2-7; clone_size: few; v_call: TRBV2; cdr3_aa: CASKSGQVLLEQYF; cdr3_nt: TGTGCCAGCAAGTCAGGACAGGTTCTGTTGGAGCAGTACTTC
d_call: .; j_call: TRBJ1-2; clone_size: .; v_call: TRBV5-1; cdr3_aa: CASSFDRAFDGYTF; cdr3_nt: TGCGCCAGCAGCTTTGACAGAGCCTTCGATGGCTACACCTTC
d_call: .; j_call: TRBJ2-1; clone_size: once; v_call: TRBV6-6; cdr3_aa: CATSLPKGREQFF; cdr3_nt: TGTGCCACCAGTCTCCCTAAGGGGCGTGAGCAGTTCTTC
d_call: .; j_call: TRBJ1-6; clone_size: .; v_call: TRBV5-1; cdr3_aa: CASSEQAVYNSPLHF; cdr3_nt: TGCGCCAGCAGCGAACAGGCCGTCTATAATTCACCCCTCCACTTT
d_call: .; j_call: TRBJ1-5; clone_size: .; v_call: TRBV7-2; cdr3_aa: CASSLQEGSNQPQHF; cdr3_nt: TGTGCCAGCAGCTTACAGGAGGGCAGCAATCAGCCCCAGCATTTT
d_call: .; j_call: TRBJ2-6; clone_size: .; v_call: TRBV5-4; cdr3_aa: CASSRTSRAGVFSGANVLTF; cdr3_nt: TGTGCCAGCAGCCGAACTTCTCGGGCAGGGGTATTCTCTGGGGCCAACGTCCTGACTTTC
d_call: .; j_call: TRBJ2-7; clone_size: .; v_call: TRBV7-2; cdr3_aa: CASSLAPTGYEQYF; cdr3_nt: TGTGCCAGCAGCTTAGCCCCAACAGGGTACGAGCAGTACTTC
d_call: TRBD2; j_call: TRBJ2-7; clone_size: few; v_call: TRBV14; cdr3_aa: CASSQVRTSYEQYF; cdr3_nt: TGTGCCAGCAGCCAAGTCAGGACTAGTTACGAGCAGTACTTC
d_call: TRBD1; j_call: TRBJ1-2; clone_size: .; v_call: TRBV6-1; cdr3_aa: CASSEVRDRTNYGYTF; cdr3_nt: TGTGCCAGCAGTGAAGTTCGGGACAGGACTAACTATGGCTACACCTTC
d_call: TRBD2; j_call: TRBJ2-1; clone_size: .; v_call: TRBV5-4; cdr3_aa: CASSSPGGGANEQFF; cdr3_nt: TGTGCCAGCAGCTCCCCCGGCGGGGGGGCCAATGAGCAGTTCTTC
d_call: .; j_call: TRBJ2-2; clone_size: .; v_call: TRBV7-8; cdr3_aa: CASSLLSSTGELFF; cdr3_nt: TGTGCCAGCAGCTTACTGTCCAGCACCGGGGAGCTGTTTTTT
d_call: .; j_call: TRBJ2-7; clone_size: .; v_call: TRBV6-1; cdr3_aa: CASSEVRAAYEQYF; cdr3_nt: TGTGCCAGCAGTGAAGTTCGCGCGGCCTACGAGCAGTACTTC
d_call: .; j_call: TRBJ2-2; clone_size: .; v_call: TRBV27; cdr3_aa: CASRDFFGGELFF; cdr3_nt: TGTGCCAGCCGGGACTTTTTTGGTGGGGAGCTGTTTTTT
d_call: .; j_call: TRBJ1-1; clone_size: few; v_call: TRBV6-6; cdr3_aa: CASRQTGPEAFF; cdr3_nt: TGTGCCAGCCGACAGACAGGCCCTGAAGCTTTCTTT
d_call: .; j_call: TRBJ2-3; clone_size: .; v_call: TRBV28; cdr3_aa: CASSLDITDTQYF; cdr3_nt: TGTGCCAGCAGTTTAGACATCACAGATACGCAGTATTTT
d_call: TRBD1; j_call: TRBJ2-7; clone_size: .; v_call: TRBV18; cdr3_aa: CASSPFTGTGTYEQYF; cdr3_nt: TGTGCCAGCTCACCGTTCACCGGGACAGGGACCTACGAGCAGTACTTC
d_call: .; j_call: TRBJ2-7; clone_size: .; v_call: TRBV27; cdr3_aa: CASSPRQSYEQYF; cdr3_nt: TGTGCCAGCAGTCCTCGACAGTCCTACGAGCAGTACTTC
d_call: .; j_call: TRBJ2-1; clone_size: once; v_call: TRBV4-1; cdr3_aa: CASSPPGVEQFF; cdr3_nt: TGCGCCAGCAGCCCCCCCGGGGTAGAGCAGTTCTTC
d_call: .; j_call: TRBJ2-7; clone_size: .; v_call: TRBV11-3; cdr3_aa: CASRSGDRAYEQYF; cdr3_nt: TGTGCCAGCAGATCGGGGGACAGAGCCTACGAGCAGTACTTC
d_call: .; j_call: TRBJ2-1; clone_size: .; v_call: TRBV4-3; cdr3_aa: CASSQESAVYNEQFF; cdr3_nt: TGCGCCAGCAGCCAAGAAAGTGCAGTATACAATGAGCAGTTCTTC
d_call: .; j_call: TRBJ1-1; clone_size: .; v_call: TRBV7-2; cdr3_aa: CASSLLRGSEAFF; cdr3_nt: TGTGCCAGCAGCCTCCTCAGGGGCTCTGAAGCTTTCTTT
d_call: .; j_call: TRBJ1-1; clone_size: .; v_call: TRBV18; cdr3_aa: CASSRDEAFF; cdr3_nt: TGTGCCAGCTCACGCGATGAAGCTTTCTTT
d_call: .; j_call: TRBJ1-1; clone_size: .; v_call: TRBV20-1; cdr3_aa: CSARERTEAFF; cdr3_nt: TGCAGTGCTAGAGAGAGGACTGAAGCTTTCTTT
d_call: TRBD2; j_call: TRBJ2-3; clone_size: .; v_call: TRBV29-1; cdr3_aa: CSVEVGRADTQYF; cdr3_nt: TGCAGCGTTGAAGTCGGGAGGGCGGATACGCAGTATTTT
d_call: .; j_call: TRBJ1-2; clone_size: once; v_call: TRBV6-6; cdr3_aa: CASRVATDSNYGYTF; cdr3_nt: TGTGCCAGCAGAGTCGCGACAGACTCTAACTATGGCTACACCTTC
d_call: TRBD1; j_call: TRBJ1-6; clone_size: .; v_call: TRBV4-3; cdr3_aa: CASSPLQGATYNSPLHF; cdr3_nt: TGCGCCAGCAGCCCACTACAGGGGGCGACCTATAATTCACCCCTCCACTTT
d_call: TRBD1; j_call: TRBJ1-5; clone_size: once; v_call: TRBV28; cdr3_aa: CASTLPPGQGASNQPQHF; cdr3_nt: TGTGCCAGCACCTTACCCCCGGGACAGGGGGCTAGCAATCAGCCCCAGCATTTT
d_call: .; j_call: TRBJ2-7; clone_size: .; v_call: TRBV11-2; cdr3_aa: CASSIGQGPVEQYF; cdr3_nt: TGTGCCAGCAGCATAGGCCAGGGGCCGGTCGAGCAGTACTTC
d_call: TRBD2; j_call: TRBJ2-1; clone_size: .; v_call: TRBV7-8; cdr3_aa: CASSPWRGGRQTHQFF; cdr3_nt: TGTGCCAGCAGCCCCTGGCGGGGGGGACGTCAAACACATCAGTTCTTC
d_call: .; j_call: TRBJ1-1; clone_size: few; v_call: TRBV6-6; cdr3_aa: CASSYQTREAFF; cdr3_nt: TGTGCCAGCAGTTATCAGACACGCGAAGCTTTCTTT
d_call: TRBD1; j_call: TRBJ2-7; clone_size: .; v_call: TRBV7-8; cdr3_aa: CASSPSPGQVYEQYF; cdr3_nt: TGTGCCAGCAGCCCATCCCCGGGACAGGTCTACGAGCAGTACTTC
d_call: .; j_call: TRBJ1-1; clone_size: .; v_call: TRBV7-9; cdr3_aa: CASSLIPRGGFMNTEAFF; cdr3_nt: TGTGCCAGCAGCTTAATACCCCGAGGGGGATTTATGAACACTGAAGCTTTCTTT
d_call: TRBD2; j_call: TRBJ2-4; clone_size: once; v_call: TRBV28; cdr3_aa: CASSMGTRVAYF; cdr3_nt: TGTGCCAGCAGCATGGGGACTAGAGTAGCGTACTTC
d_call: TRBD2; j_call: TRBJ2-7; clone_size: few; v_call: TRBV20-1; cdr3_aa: CSTTGGYEQYF; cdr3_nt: TGCAGTACCACGGGAGGCTACGAGCAGTACTTC
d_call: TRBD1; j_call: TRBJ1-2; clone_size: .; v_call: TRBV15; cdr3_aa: CATSSDRQGAYYGYTF; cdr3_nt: TGTGCCACCAGCAGTGACAGACAGGGGGCTTACTATGGCTACACCTTC
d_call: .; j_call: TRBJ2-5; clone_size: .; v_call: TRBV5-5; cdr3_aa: CASSLLGGAQETQYF; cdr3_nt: TGTGCCAGCAGCTTGTTGGGGGGGGCCCAAGAGACCCAGTACTTC
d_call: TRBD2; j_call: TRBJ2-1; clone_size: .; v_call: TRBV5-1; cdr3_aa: CASTPRGASGRNEQFF; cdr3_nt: TGCGCCAGCACCCCTCGGGGGGCTAGCGGGAGAAATGAGCAGTTCTTC